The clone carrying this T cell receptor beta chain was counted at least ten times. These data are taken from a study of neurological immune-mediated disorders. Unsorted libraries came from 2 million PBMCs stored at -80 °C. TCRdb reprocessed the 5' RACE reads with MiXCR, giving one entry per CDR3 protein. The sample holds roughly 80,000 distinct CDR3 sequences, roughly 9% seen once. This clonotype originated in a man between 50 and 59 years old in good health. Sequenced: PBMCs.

CDR3 DNA: TGTGCCAGCAGCGAGTGGGACCTCGGGCAGCCCCAGCATTTT. It specifies CASSEWDLGQPQHF. V is TRBV7-2 and J is TRBJ1-5, with D possibly matching TRBD1 (5 bases). Germline V CDR1 and CDR2: SGHTA, FQGNSA. The CDR3 length is 14 residues. V gave up 5 bases and J gave up 7 bases, with 15 bases separating them.